Listed below are T cell receptor beta chains from one sample, sequenced in a study of shared clonotypes between healthy human individuals. Generated by immunoSEQ multiplex PCR, the TCRdb table keeps only in-frame clones and is missing some. The data contain approximately 350,000 clones, 74% of them singletons. Sequenced material: memory CD4+ T cells sorted from blood. Every receptor here comes from a man in his thirties or forties in good health. Each CDR3 is given without its conserved first and last residue. A D gene is named only where the DNA matches it firmly.

TRBJ2-1 | TRBV5-6 | TRBD2 | ASSDWTSGSRYNEQF
TRBJ2-2 | TRBV11-2 | . | ASSLIETGELF
TRBJ1-1 | TRBV18 | TRBD1 | ASSTNGQGLAEAF
TRBJ1-1 | TRBV2 | TRBD1 | ASSDWDRTNGLEARAEAF
TRBJ2-5 | TRBV18 | TRBD1 | ASSPGGQGMMETQY
TRBJ2-1 | TRBV2 | . | ASSEAGDEQF
TRBJ2-2 | TRBV15 | . | ATSADVGRNTGELF
TRBJ2-2 | TRBV2 | . | ASRRLADANTGELF
TRBJ1-3 | TRBV11-2 | . | ASSPQAGRANTIY
TRBJ1-2 | TRBV2 | TRBD1 | ASSVGTVNYGYT
TRBJ1-3 | TRBV7-3 | . | ASSRAGDTIY
TRBJ2-5 | TRBV6-1 | TRBD2 | ASSDGPSGVQETQY
TRBJ1-4 | TRBV28 | . | ASSLIQGLSTNEKLF
TRBJ1-1 | TRBV9 | . | ASSVGGAVNTEAF
TRBJ2-7 | TRBV19 | . | ASSKFVGYEQY
TRBJ1-5 | TRBV19 | TRBD1 | ASSLDRGGNQPQH
TRBJ1-3 | TRBV9 | . | ASSGWDTGNTIY
TRBJ2-3 | TRBV5-1 | TRBD2 | ASSLAGGSRTDTQY
TRBJ1-4 | TRBV14 | . | ASSLVRGTNEKLF
TRBJ2-5 | TRBV5-1 | TRBD2 | ASSLGDTSGRRETQY
TRBJ1-2 | TRBV10-3 | . | AISQDRFLDYT
TRBJ2-7 | TRBV7-6 | . | ASSSSSEQY
TRBJ2-3 | TRBV10-1 | . | ASFGRDTQY
TRBJ2-7 | TRBV6-1 | . | ASSVGAGAPYEQY
TRBJ2-3 | TRBV15 | . | ATSRDQERSGASTDTQY
TRBJ1-3 | TRBV19 | . | ASSIGSGRGNTIY
TRBJ1-2 | TRBV18 | . | ASSTSGRDGYT
TRBJ2-1 | TRBV19 | TRBD1 | ASSTRTGGSYNEQF
TRBJ2-7 | TRBV28 | TRBD2 | ASSQTTSGIYEQY
TRBJ2-2 | TRBV15 | . | ATSRERGLNTGELF
TRBJ1-3 | TRBV28 | . | ASCVAAGNTIY
TRBJ1-4 | TRBV15 | TRBD1 | ATSRAPTGGRNEKLF
TRBJ1-1 | TRBV6-5 | . | ASSRGWTEAF
TRBJ2-3 | TRBV7-8 | TRBD2 | ASSPPQLAGPTDTQY
TRBJ2-7 | TRBV11-2 | TRBD2 | ASSLSASGYEQY
TRBJ2-4 | TRBV19 | . | ASSISMEAIQY
TRBJ2-6 | TRBV5-4 | . | ASSELDRSAGANVLT
TRBJ2-2 | TRBV10-1 | TRBD2 | ASTTRTPASGPPRTTGELF
TRBJ1-1 | TRBV6-6 | . | ASTSRDLLRDTEAF
TRBJ1-1 | TRBV2 | . | ASSGSGGQAF
TRBJ1-1 | TRBV5-6 | TRBD1 | ASSADRDAEAF
TRBJ1-2 | TRBV25-1 | . | ASRGEGIGYGYT
TRBJ2-5 | TRBV28 | TRBD1 | ASSLLGTGQTQY
TRBJ1-2 | TRBV28 | TRBD1 | ASSIPQPGQANYGYT
TRBJ2-2 | TRBV28 | TRBD1 | ASSSPGQGARDTGELF
TRBJ2-3 | TRBV29-1 | . | SVDTGHTDTQY
TRBJ2-1 | TRBV5-4 | . | ASSLMGDYNEQF
TRBJ2-4 | TRBV7-2 | . | ASSLLIAEIQY
TRBJ1-2 | TRBV2 | TRBD1 | ASSETGTYGYT
TRBJ2-1 | TRBV2 | TRBD2 | ASGIASGSGNEQF
TRBJ1-1 | TRBV7-2 | TRBD1 | ASSLGGRGSPF